This TCR beta chain was captured by sequencing in a study of sequential checkpoint blockade in melanoma. Overall study: Each arm's sequence ended with maintenance nivolumab.

Indicated treatment: randomized to nivolumab then ipilimumab (arm A) or the reverse (arm B). The CDR3 contains 14 residues. Trimming removed 0 bases from V and 6 bases from J, with 11 bases in between. From germline, CDR1 is SEHNR and CDR2 FQNEAQ (reference sequence). Clones were sequenced by immunoSEQ multiplex PCR, and TCRdb holds only the in-frame ones, with some missing. The top ten clones hold about a fifth of a sample with tens of thousands of clones, approximately 86% of them seen once. This sequence originates from a human donor with melanoma. The chain recombines TRBV7-9 with TRBJ1-1, with D perhaps TRBD1 (5 bases). Source: CD8+ T cells sorted from blood (inferred from file names), taken from a patient given nivolumab and ipilimumab in sequence. DNA for the CDR3: TGTGCCAGCAGCTTAGCCCTCGGGGGATCTGAAGCTTTCTTT. This encodes CASSLALGGSEAFF.